This T cell receptor (beta chain) was found in a study of CD8 T cells in ankylosing spondylitis. Study-wide results and caveats: Among TCR beta sequences, a motif of under ten highly homologous variants appeared characteristic of ankylosing spondylitis blood. There were earlier reports of some motif variants in reactive arthritis synovial fluid and blood.

Many counts were recorded for this clonotype. Its specificity is unknown. Trimming removed 3 bases from V and 4 bases from J, with 15 bases in between. Germline CDR1 SGDLS, CDR2 YYNGEE. CDR3 length: 15 residues. 5'-RACE, quantitative and with molecular barcodes, yielded the TCR beta libraries. TCRdb called the 5' RACE reads again in MiXCR, with one record for every CDR3 protein. The profile shows around 230,000 distinct CDR3 sequences, 8% to 9.5% of them singletons. This rearrangement joins TRBV9 to TRBJ2-3, with D possibly being TRBD2 (6 bases). The sequence was obtained from a male donor with ankylosing spondylitis or in good health (not recorded which). Sequenced: blood, either unsorted or a sorted T cell fraction (not recorded which). CDR3: CASSETRAGSDTQYF. The CDR3 coding sequence is TGTGCCAGCAGCGAGACCCGGGCGGGATCAGATACGCAGTATTTT.